The source of this TCR beta chain is a study of cytomegalovirus exposure and HLA in healthy donors. Study-wide findings and caveats: Reportedly, HLA-A and HLA-B alleles of most subjects were accurately predicted from TCR beta.

The CDR3 runs to 14 residues. The germline V and J ends were trimmed by 2 bases and 3 bases, with 9 bases remaining between them. The germline gives CDR1 SGHAT, CDR2 FQNNGV. A remark on this clone: Its cognate antigen is unknown.

PCR amplification relied on 60 Vbeta primers (plus 13 Jbeta primers). Measured with immunoSEQ multiplex PCR; TCRdb has only the in-frame clones, and not every one. The repertoire holds about 140,000 clones, approximately 80% seen once, with 1.2% to 1.5% in the top ten. The TCR sequence derives from a man aged 25-45 years in good health and CMV-seropositive. The sample taken for sequencing was PBMCs. The V and J genes are TRBV11-2 and TRBJ2-3, with D possibly being TRBD2 (6 bases). CDR3 sequence reads: CASSLRGGTDTQYF. CDR3 DNA sequence: TGTGCCAGCAGCTTAAGAGGAGGGACAGATACGCAGTATTTT.